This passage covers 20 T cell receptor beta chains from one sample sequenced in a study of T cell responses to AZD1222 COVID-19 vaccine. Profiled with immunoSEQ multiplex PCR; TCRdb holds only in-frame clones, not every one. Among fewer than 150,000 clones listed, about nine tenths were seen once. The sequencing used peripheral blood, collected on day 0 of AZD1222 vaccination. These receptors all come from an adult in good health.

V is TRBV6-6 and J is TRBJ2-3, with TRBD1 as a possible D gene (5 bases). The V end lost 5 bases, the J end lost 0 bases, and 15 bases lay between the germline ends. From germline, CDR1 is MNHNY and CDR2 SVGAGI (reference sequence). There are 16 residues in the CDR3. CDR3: CASSRQSMTSTDTQYF. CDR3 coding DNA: TGTGCCAGCAGTCGACAGAGCATGACTAGCACAGATACGCAGTATTTT.

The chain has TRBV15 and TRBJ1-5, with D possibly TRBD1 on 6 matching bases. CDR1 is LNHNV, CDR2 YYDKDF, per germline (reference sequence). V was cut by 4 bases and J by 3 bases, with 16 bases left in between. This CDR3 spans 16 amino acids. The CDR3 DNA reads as TGTGCCACCAGCAAAATAGGGGGGGCCCCCAATCAGCCCCAGCATTTT. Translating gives CATSKIGGAPNQPQHF. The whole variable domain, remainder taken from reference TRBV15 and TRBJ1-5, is DAMVIQNPRYQVTQFGKPVTLSCSQTLNHNVMYWYQQKSSQAPKLLFHYYDKDFNNEADTPDNFQSRRPNTSFCFLDIRSPGLGDTAMYLCATSKIGGAPNQPQHFGDGTRLSIL.

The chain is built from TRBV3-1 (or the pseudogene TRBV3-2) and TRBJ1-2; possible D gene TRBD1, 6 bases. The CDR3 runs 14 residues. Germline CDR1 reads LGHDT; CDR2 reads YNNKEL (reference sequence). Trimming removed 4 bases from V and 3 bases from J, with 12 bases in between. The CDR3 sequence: CASSPGHRDYGYTF. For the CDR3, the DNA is TGTGCCAGCAGCCCGGGACACAGAGACTATGGCTACACCTTC.

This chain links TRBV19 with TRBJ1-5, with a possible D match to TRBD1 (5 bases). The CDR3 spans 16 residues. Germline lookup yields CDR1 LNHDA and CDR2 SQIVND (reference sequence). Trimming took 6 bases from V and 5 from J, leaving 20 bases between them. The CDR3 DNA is TGTGCCAGTAGCAACACATGGGGACGGATGGATCAGCCCCAGCATTTT. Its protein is CASSNTWGRMDQPQHF.

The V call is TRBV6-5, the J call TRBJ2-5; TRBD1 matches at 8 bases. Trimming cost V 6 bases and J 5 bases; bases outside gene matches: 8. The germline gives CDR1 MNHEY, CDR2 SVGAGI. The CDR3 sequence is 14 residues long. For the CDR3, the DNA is TGTGCCAGCAGGGTCACCAGGGGGCGGGAGACCCAGTACTTC. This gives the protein CASRVTRGRETQYF.

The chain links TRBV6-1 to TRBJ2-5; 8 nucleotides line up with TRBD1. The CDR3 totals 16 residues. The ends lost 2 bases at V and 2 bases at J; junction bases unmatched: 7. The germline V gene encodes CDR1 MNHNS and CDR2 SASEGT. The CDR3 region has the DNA TGTGCCAGCAGTGAATTGGCAGGGGGCCCACAAGAGACCCAGTACTTC. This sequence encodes CASSELAGGPQETQYF.

The CDR3 region has the DNA TGTGCCAGCAGCCAACCTAGCGGGAGAAATGAGCAGTTCTTC. Amino acid sequence: CASSQPSGRNEQFF. This chain uses TRBV3-1 (or the pseudogene TRBV3-2) with TRBJ2-1; the match to TRBD2 covers 10 bases. The CDR3 spans 14 residues. The ends lost 2 bases at V and 7 bases at J; junction bases unmatched: 2. Germline V lookup: CDR1 LGHDT, CDR2 YNNKEL (reference sequence).

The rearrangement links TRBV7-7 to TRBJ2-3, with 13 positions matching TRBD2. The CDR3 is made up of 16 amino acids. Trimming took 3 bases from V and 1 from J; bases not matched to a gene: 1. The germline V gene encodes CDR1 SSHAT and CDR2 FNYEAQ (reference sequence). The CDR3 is CASSFGLAGGTDTQYF. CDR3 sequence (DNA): TGTGCCAGCAGCTTTGGACTAGCGGGGGGCACAGATACGCAGTATTTT.

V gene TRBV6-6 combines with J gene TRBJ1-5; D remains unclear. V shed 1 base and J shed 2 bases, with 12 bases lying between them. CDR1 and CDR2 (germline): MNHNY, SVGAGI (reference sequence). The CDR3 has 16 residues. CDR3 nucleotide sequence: TGTGCCAGCAGTTACTGGGAGGGTATGGGCAATCAGCCCCAGCATTTT. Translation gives CASSYWEGMGNQPQHF.

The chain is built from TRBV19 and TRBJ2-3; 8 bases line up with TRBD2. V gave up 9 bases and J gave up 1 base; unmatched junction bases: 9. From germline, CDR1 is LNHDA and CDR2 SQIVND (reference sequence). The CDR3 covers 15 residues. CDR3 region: CASTLPGLGTDTQYF. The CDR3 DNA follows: TGTGCCAGCACCCTTCCGGGACTAGGCACAGATACGCAGTATTTT.

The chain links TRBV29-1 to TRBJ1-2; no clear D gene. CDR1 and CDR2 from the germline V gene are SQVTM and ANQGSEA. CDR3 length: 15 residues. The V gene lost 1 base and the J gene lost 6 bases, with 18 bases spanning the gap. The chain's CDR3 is CSVEVQRVSRHGYTF. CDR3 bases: TGCAGCGTTGAAGTTCAAAGGGTTAGCCGGCATGGCTACACCTTC.

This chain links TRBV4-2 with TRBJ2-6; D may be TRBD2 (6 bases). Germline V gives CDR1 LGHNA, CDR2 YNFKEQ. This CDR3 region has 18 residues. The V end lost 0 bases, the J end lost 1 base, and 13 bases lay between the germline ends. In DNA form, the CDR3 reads TGTGCCAGCAGCCAAGATCGTCGGCGGGATTCTGGGGCCAACGTCCTGACTTTC. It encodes CASSQDRRRDSGANVLTF.

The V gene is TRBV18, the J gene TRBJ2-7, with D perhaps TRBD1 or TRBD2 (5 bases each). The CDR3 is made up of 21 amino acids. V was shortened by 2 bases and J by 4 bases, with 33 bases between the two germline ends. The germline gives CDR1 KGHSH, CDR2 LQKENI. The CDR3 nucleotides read TGTGCCAGCTCACCAAGACTGGAAGGGGCATCTCGCAGTCTGTGGACTTACGAGCAGTACTTC. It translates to CASSPRLEGASRSLWTYEQYF.

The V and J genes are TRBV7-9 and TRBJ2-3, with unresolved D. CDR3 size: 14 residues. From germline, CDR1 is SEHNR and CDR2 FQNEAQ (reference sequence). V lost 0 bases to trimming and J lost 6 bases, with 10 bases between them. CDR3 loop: CASSLAGRTDTQYF. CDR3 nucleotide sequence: TGTGCCAGCAGCTTAGCCGGACGGACCGATACGCAGTATTTT.

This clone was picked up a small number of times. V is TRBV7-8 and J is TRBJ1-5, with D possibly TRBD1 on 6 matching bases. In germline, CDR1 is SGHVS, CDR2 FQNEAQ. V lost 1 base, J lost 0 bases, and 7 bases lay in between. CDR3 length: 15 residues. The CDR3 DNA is TGTGCCAGCAGCTTAGGGACAGATAGCAATCAGCCCCAGCATTTT. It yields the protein CASSLGTDSNQPQHF.

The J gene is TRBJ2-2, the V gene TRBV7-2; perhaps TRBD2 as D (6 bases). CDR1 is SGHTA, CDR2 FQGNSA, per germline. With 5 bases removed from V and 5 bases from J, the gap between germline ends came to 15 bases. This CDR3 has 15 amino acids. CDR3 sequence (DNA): TGTGCCAGCAGCCTTAGCGGACCCCGAACCGGGGAGCTGTTTTTT. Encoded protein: CASSLSGPRTGELFF. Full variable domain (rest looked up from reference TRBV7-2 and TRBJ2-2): GAGVSQSPSNKVTEKGKDVELRCDPISGHTALYWYRQSLGQGLEFLIYFQGNSAPDKSGLPSDRFSAERTGGSVSTLTIQRTQQEDSAVYLCASSLSGPRTGELFFGEGSRLTVL.

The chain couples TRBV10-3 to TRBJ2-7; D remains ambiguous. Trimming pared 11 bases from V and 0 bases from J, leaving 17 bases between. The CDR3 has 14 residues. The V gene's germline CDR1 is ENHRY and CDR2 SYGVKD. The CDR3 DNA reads TGTGCCGTGGGATCCGGTCAGAGCTCCTACGAGCAGTACTTC. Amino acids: CAVGSGQSSYEQYF.

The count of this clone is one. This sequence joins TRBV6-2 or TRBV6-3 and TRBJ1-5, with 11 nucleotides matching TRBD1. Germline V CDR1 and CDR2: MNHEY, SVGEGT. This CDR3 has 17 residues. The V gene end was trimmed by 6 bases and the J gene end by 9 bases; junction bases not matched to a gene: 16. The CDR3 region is CASSRLSGTGGVLPQHF. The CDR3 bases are TGTGCCAGCAGCAGACTCTCCGGGACAGGGGGTGTTCTGCCCCAGCATTTT.

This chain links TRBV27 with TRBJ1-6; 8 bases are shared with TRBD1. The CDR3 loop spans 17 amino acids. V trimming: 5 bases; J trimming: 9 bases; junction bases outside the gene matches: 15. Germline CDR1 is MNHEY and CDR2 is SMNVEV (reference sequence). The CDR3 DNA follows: TGTGCCAGCAGTCCCTTCGGAGGACAGGGCGAGAGTTCACCCCTCCACTTT. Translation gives CASSPFGGQGESSPLHF.

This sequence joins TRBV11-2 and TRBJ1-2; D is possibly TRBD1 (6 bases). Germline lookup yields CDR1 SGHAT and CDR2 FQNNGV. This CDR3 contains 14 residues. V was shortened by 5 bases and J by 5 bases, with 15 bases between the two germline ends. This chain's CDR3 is CASSPGPGVYGYTF. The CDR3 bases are TGTGCCAGCAGCCCGGGGCCAGGGGTGTATGGCTACACCTTC.